These 23 T cell receptor beta chains came from one sample sequenced in a study of T cell responses to AZD1222 COVID-19 vaccine (dated by TCRdb to the early 2020s). Library generation was performed with the immunoSEQ multiplex PCR assay. Drawn from immuneACCESS, this table holds only the in-frame rearrangements with V and J called that TCRdb kept. Clones are partly lost; checked studies trace under half to an unresolved V gene and leave the rest unexplained. The sample has tens of thousands of clones on record, roughly four fifths of them singletons. The ten most abundant clones make up 26% of the sample. The time point label, as the study defines it: about 28 days (+/-7) after the second vaccine dose. Sequenced material: peripheral blood, taken 28 days after the second AZD1222 dose. The receptors stem from an adult who received the AZD1222 COVID-19 vaccine.

The V call is TRBV19, the J call TRBJ1-2; D is unresolved. The germline V gene encodes CDR1 LNHDA and CDR2 SQIVND (reference sequence). Trimming removed 7 bases at V and 9 bases at J, with 18 bases between. This CDR3 region has 13 residues. CDR3 protein: CASNPGSSMSYTF. The CDR3 DNA follows: TGTGCCAGTAATCCCGGGTCTTCTATGAGCTACACCTTC.

This clone was seen a few times. J is TRBJ2-7 and V is TRBV29-1, with TRBD1 matching 7 bases. With V trimmed by 7 bases and J by 5 bases, 8 bases remained unmatched. From germline, CDR1 is SQVTM and CDR2 ANQGSEA. This CDR3 spans 12 amino acids. The CDR3, as DNA: TGCAGCGCCACGACAGGGTTCGACGAGCAGTACTTC. This encodes CSATTGFDEQYF.

The chain links TRBV27 to TRBJ1-2, with D possibly TRBD1 on 5 matching bases. Between the trimmed V and J ends, which lost 5 bases and 2 bases, there was a span of 12 bases. This CDR3 comprises 14 residues. Germline CDR1 is MNHEY and CDR2 is SMNVEV (reference sequence). The CDR3 sequence is CASSRDPENYGYTF. The CDR3 nucleotides are TGTGCCAGCAGTAGGGACCCAGAAAACTATGGCTACACCTTC.

The rearrangement uses TRBV24-1 and TRBJ2-1; TRBD2 aligns across 7 bases. V shed 0 bases and J 7 bases; nucleotides not matched to a gene: 8. CDR3 length equals 16 residues. CDR1 is KGHDR, CDR2 SFDVKD, per germline. Here the CDR3 reads CATSDLAGRAGNEQFF. CDR3 DNA: TGTGCCACCAGTGATTTGGCAGGGAGGGCCGGTAATGAGCAGTTCTTC.

This chain uses TRBV28 with TRBJ1-5, with D tentatively TRBD1 (6 bases). The CDR3 sequence is 16 residues long. V gave up 5 bases and J gave up 1 base, with 15 bases separating them. CDR1 and CDR2 (germline): MDHEN, SYDVKM. The CDR3: CASSAWTVLSNQPQHF. CDR3 in DNA: TGTGCCAGCAGTGCCTGGACAGTACTAAGCAATCAGCCCCAGCATTTT.

V usage is TRBV28 and J usage is TRBJ2-7; possibly TRBD2 for D (5 bases). In germline, CDR1 is MDHEN, CDR2 SYDVKM. Trimming pared 1 base from V and 6 bases from J, leaving 16 bases between. The CDR3 has 15 residues. CDR3 loop: CASSLFRDYAVEQYF. DNA for the CDR3: TGTGCCAGCAGTTTATTTCGAGACTACGCTGTCGAGCAGTACTTC.

The chain employs TRBV5-1 and TRBJ2-5; a possible D gene is TRBD2 (6 bases). CDR1 and CDR2 from the germline V gene are SGHRS and YFSETQ. The CDR3 is 15 residues long. Trimming removed 0 bases from V and 3 bases from J, with 12 bases in between. The CDR3 loop is CASSLGAGPEETQYF. The CDR3 coding sequence is TGCGCCAGCAGCTTGGGTGCGGGACCCGAAGAGACCCAGTACTTC. The variable domain in full, completed from reference TRBV5-1 and TRBJ2-5, reads KAGVTQTPRYLIKTRGQQVTLSCSPISGHRSVSWYQQTPGQGLQFLFEYFSETQRNKGNFPGRFSGRQFSNSRSEMNVSTLELGDSALYLCASSLGAGPEETQYFGPGTRLLVL.

The gene calls are TRBV10-3 and TRBJ2-7, with a tentative D call TRBD2 (6 bases). Germline CDR1 ENHRY, CDR2 SYGVKD. There are 13 residues in the CDR3. Trimming stripped 10 bases from V and 2 bases from J, with 15 bases between. The CDR3 DNA reads as TGTGCCAGCTGCCGGGAGCCCGCCTACGAGCAGTACTTC. Protein sequence: CASCREPAYEQYF.

This clone has a single count. V and J are TRBV11-1 and TRBJ1-1, with D unclear. The CDR3 runs 13 residues. Germline-derived CDR1 and CDR2 are SGHAT and FQDESV (reference sequence). V was cut by 3 bases and J by 8 bases, with 13 bases left in between. DNA of the CDR3: TGTGCCAGCAGCTTCGACACTAGGAGCGAAGCTTTCTTT. This encodes CASSFDTRSEAFF.

The chain recombines TRBV4-2 with TRBJ1-5; D is undetermined. CDR1 is LGHNA, CDR2 YNFKEQ, per germline. This CDR3 region has 15 residues. The V and J ends lost 6 bases and 0 bases respectively, with 12 bases between them. In DNA form, the CDR3 reads TGTGCCAGCAGGTCGGAAGAAGGTAGCAATCAGCCCCAGCATTTT. Translating gives CASRSEEGSNQPQHF.

V gene TRBV7-9 combines with J gene TRBJ2-2; D unresolved. This CDR3 has 16 residues. The V gene's germline CDR1 is SEHNR and CDR2 FQNEAQ (reference sequence). Between the trimmed V and J ends, which lost 8 bases and 0 bases, there was a span of 16 bases. The CDR3 region is CASDIMAPTNTGELFF. In DNA form, the CDR3 reads TGTGCCAGCGATATAATGGCGCCAACGAACACCGGGGAGCTGTTTTTT.

The chain is built from TRBV6-4 and TRBJ1-1; weak D call: TRBD1 (5 bases). The CDR3 has 14 residues. CDR1 is MRHNA and CDR2 is SNTAGT in the germline V gene. Trimming left V 6 bases short and J 2 bases short, with 13 bases between. As DNA, the CDR3 is TGTGCCAGCAGCAGGGACGGAACAAACACTGAAGCTTTCTTT. The encoded protein is CASSRDGTNTEAFF.

The chain carries TRBV4-2 and TRBJ2-7, with a tentative D call TRBD1 (7 bases). Trimming left V 3 bases short and J 3 bases short, with 27 bases between. This CDR3 has 19 residues. Germline V gene sequence: CDR1 LGHNA, CDR2 YNFKEQ. The CDR3 DNA reads as TGTGCCAGCAGCCAGACCTCCGGGACAGCTCCCGGGGGCATCTACGAGCAGTACTTC. This encodes CASSQTSGTAPGGIYEQYF.

V usage is TRBV4-3 and J usage is TRBJ1-1; D unclear. Germline-derived CDR1 and CDR2 are LGHNA and YSLEER. The CDR3 contains 15 residues. V lost 4 bases and J lost 1, with 13 bases in between. CDR3 protein: CASSPTIAGNTEAFF. The CDR3 region has the DNA TGCGCCAGCAGCCCAACGATTGCGGGGAACACTGAAGCTTTCTTT.

This rearrangement joins TRBV13 to TRBJ2-3; D gene ambiguous. The CDR3 covers 13 residues. Looked up from germline, CDR1 is PRHDT and CDR2 is FYEKMQ (reference sequence). Deletions cut 5 bases from V and 4 bases from J, with 10 bases between. Here the CDR3 DNA reads TGTGCCAGCAGCAGGGATTGGGCAGATACGCAGTATTTT. Translating gives CASSRDWADTQYF.

V and J are TRBV29-1 and TRBJ2-7; 10 bases are shared with TRBD1. CDR1 and CDR2 (germline): SQVTM, ANQGSEA. This CDR3 region has 16 residues. V gave up 4 bases and J gave up 3 bases; unmatched junction bases: 12. In nucleotides, the CDR3 is TGCAGCGTTGCCGGCCACCGGGACAGGGGAGTCTACGAGCAGTACTTC. Its protein product is CSVAGHRDRGVYEQYF.

The genes are TRBV10-3 and TRBJ1-1; 7 bases agree with TRBD1. The CDR3 loop spans 15 amino acids. Germline values: CDR1 ENHRY, CDR2 SYGVKD. Trimming cost V 8 bases and J 3 bases; bases outside gene matches: 12. The CDR3 reads CAISGGQQRYTEAFF. The CDR3 DNA sequence: TGTGCCATCTCAGGGGGACAGCAGCGATACACTGAAGCTTTCTTT.

V usage is TRBV28 and J usage is TRBJ2-2, with TRBD2 matching 7 bases. The trim removed 2 bases at V and 3 bases at J, leaving 6 bases unmatched. CDR3 length: 16 residues. Germline CDR1 MDHEN, CDR2 SYDVKM. Written as DNA, the CDR3 is TGTGCCAGCAGTTTAGCGGGAGTAGGGGACACCGGGGAGCTGTTTTTT. Translated: CASSLAGVGDTGELFF.

The V gene is TRBV28, the J gene TRBJ2-4; TRBD2 matches 7 bases. The V gene end was trimmed by 5 bases and the J gene end by 8 bases; junction bases not matched to a gene: 12. Germline CDR1 reads MDHEN; CDR2 reads SYDVKM. The CDR3 is made up of 15 amino acids. CDR3 in DNA: TGTGCCAGCAGTCCCTCCGGCCGGGGGGAAGACATTCAGTACTTC. Protein product: CASSPSGRGEDIQYF. The full variable domain, with the rest looked up from reference TRBV28 and TRBJ2-4, is DVKVTQSSRYLVKRTGEKVFLECVQDMDHENMFWYRQDPGLGLRLIYFSYDVKMKEKGDIPEGYSVSREKKERFSLILESASTNQTSMYLCASSPSGRGEDIQYFGAGTRLSVL.

The J gene is TRBJ2-7, the V gene TRBV3-1 (or the pseudogene TRBV3-2); 7 nucleotides match TRBD1. The CDR3 is 16 amino acids. V gave up 5 bases and J gave up 3 bases; unmatched junction bases: 13. Germline CDR1 LGHDT, CDR2 YNNKEL (reference sequence). CDR3 sequence: CASSSTGLKTHYEQYF. The DNA for the CDR3 is TGTGCCAGCAGCTCGACAGGGCTCAAAACCCACTACGAGCAGTACTTC.

The gene calls are TRBV13 and TRBJ2-7; 9 nucleotides agree with TRBD1. V lost 3 bases and J lost 2; bases outside the gene matches: 5. The germline CDR1 and CDR2 sequences are PRHDT and FYEKMQ (reference sequence). The CDR3 sequence is 15 residues long. The CDR3 region has the DNA TGTGCCAGCAGCTTCATAGGGACAGGGCCCTACGAGCAGTACTTC. Translated: CASSFIGTGPYEQYF.

In this sample, this clone turned up a few times. J is TRBJ1-5 and V is TRBV18; D not resolved. The CDR3 extends over 15 amino acids. With 3 bases removed from V and 7 bases from J, the gap between germline ends came to 16 bases. CDR1 and CDR2 from the germline V gene are KGHSH and LQKENI. This CDR3 is CASSPSEAGYQPQHF. CDR3 DNA: TGTGCCAGCTCACCTTCAGAGGCAGGATACCAGCCCCAGCATTTT.

In regard to this clone: Other DNA sequences in this sample translate to the same CDR3. The rearrangement links TRBV5-1 to TRBJ2-7; tentative D call: TRBD1 (6 bases). The CDR3 spans 15 residues. V lost 0 bases, J lost 1 base, and 11 bases lay in between. In germline, CDR1 is SGHRS, CDR2 YFSETQ. The CDR3 DNA sequence: TGCGCCAGCAGCTTGGCCAGGGGCCCTTCCTACGAGCAGTACTTC. Translating it yields CASSLARGPSYEQYF.